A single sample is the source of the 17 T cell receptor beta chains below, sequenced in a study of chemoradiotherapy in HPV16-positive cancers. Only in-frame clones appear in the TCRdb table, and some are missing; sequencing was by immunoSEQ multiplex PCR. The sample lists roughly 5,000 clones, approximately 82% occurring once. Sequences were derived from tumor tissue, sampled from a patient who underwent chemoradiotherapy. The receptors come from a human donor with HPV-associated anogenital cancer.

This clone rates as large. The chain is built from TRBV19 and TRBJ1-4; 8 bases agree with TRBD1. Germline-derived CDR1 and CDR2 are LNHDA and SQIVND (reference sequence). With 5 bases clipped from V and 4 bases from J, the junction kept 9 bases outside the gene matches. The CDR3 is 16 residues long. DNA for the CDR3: TGTGCCAGTAGTCCCGGCAGGGGGCAAAATAATGAAAAACTGTTTTTT. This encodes CASSPGRGQNNEKLFF.

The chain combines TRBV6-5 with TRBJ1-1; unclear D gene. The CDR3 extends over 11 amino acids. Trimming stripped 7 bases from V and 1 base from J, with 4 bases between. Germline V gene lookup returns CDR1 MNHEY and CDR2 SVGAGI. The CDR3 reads CASIGNTEAFF. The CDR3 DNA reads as TGTGCCAGCATCGGGAACACTGAAGCTTTCTTT.

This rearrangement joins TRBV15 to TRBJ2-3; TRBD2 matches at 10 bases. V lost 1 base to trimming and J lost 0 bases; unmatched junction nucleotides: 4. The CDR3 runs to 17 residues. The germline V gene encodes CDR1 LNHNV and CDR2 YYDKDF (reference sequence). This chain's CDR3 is CATSRGLAGTSTDTQYF. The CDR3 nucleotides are TGTGCCACCAGCAGAGGACTAGCGGGCACTAGCACAGATACGCAGTATTTT.

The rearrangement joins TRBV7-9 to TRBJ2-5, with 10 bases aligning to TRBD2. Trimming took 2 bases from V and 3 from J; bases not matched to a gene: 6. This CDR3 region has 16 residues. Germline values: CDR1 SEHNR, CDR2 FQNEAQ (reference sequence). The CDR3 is CASSLWALAGEETQYF. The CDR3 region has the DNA TGTGCCAGCAGCTTATGGGCGCTAGCGGGGGAAGAGACCCAGTACTTC.

CDR3 bases: TGTGCCAGCAGCTTTTTTGGGGGAGGGGCAACTAATGAAAAACTGTTTTTT. It encodes CASSFFGGGATNEKLFF. The J gene is TRBJ1-4, the V gene TRBV5-6; weak D call: TRBD1 (5 bases). Trimming removed 2 bases from V and 0 bases from J, with 14 bases in between. CDR1 SGHDT and CDR2 YYEEEE come from the germline V gene. This CDR3 is 17 amino acids long.

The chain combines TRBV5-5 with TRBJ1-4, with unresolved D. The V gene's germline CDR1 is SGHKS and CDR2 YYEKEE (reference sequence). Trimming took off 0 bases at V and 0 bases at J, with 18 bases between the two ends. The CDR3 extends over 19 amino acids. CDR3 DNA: TGTGCCAGCAGCTTGGGGCCGGTACCGGAGACTGCAACTAATGAAAAACTGTTTTTT. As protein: CASSLGPVPETATNEKLFF.

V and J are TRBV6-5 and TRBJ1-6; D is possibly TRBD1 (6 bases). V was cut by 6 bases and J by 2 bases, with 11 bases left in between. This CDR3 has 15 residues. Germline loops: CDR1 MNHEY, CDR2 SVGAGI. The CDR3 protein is CASSLQGPYNSPLHF. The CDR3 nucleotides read TGTGCCAGCAGCCTACAGGGTCCCTATAATTCACCCCTCCACTTT.

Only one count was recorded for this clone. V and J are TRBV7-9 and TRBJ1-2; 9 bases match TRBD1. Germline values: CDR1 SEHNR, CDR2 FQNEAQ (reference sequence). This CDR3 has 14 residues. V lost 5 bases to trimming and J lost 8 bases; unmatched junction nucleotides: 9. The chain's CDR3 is CASSPSGTGRGYTF. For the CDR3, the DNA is TGTGCCAGCAGCCCCTCCGGGACAGGGCGAGGCTACACCTTC.

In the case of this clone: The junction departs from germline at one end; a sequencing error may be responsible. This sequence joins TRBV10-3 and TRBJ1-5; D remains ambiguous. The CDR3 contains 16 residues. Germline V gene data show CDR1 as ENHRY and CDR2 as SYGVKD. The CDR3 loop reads CASSEWVENSNQPQHF. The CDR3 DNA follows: TGTGCCAGCAGTGAATGGGTAGAGAATAGCAATCAGCCCCAGCATTTT.

CDR3 in amino acids: CASSWGGRYEQYF. The CDR3, as DNA: TGTGCCAGCTCTTGGGGGGGGCGGTACGAGCAGTACTTC. This chain connects TRBV27 to TRBJ2-7, with D possibly matching TRBD2 (7 bases). Germline V gene data show CDR1 as MNHEY and CDR2 as SMNVEV (reference sequence). The V gene lost 8 bases and the J gene lost 4 bases, with 15 bases spanning the gap. The CDR3 is made up of 13 amino acids.

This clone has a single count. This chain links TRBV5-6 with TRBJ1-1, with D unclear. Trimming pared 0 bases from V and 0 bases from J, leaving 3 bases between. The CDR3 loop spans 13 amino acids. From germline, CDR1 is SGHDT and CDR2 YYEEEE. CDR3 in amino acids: CASSLVVNTEAFF. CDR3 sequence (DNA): TGTGCCAGCAGCTTGGTAGTGAACACTGAAGCTTTCTTT.

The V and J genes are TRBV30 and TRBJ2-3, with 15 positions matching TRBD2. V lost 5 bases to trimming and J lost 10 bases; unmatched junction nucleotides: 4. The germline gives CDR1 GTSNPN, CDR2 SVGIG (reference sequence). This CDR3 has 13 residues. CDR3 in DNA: TGTGCCTGGGGAGGACTAGCGGGGGGGGCGCAGTATTTT. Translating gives CAWGGLAGGAQYF.

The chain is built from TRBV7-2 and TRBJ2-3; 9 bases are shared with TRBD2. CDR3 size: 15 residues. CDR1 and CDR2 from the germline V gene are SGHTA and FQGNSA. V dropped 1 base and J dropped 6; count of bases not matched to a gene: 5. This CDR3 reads CASSLGAGGGDTQYF. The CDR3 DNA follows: TGTGCCAGCAGCTTAGGCGCGGGGGGGGGCGATACGCAGTATTTT.

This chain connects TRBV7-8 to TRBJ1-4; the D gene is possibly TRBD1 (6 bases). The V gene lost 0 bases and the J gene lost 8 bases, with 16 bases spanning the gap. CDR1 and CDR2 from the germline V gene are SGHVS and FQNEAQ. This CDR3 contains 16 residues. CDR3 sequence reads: CASSLAGGLDKEKLFF. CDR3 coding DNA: TGTGCCAGCAGCTTAGCGGGGGGGCTGGATAAAGAAAAACTGTTTTTT.

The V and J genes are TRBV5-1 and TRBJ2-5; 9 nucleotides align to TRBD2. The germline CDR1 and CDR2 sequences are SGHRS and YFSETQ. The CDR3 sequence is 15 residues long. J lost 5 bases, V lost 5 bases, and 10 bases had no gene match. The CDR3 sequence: CASSRTERGAETQYF. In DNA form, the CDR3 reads TGCGCCAGCAGTCGTACCGAGCGGGGGGCGGAGACCCAGTACTTC.

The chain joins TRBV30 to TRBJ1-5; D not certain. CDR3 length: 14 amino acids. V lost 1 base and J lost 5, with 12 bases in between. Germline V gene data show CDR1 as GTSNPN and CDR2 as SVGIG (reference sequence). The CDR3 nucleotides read TGTGCCTGGAGTGCTTCCCTTACCTATCAGCCCCAGCATTTT. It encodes CAWSASLTYQPQHF.

The CDR3 sequence is CASSEQGVPSGNTIYF. The CDR3 DNA is TGTGCCAGCAGTGAACAGGGTGTACCCTCTGGAAACACCATATATTTT. V and J are TRBV6-1 and TRBJ1-3; TRBD1 is a possible D gene (5 bases). V was clipped by 2 bases and J by 0 bases, with 11 bases between them. From germline, CDR1 is MNHNS and CDR2 SASEGT. The CDR3 runs to 16 residues.